This TCR beta chain was identified in a study of cytomegalovirus exposure and HLA in healthy donors. Study overall: Early released data comprised around 79 million unique TCRs from HLA-typed donors. Findings of the study overall: Some segments of the V type, notably TRBV6-2 and TRBV6-3, were excluded as indistinguishable.

Points on this clone: No antigen is known for it.

Researchers ran the PCR with 60 Vbeta and 13 Jbeta primers. TCRdb's copy holds only in-frame clones and misses some; the assay was immunoSEQ multiplex PCR. The sample lists more than 90,000 clones, under 85% occurring once. The CDR3 contains 15 residues. The V end lost 0 bases, the J end lost 5 bases, and 13 bases lay between the germline ends. CDR1 is MGHRA, CDR2 YSYEKL, per germline. Sequencing was carried out using PBMCs. The V gene is TRBV4-1, the J gene TRBJ2-5, with TRBD2 as a possible D gene (7 bases). This TCR derives from a woman aged 40 to 50 in good health and CMV-seronegative. The CDR3 spells CASSQDSGGLETQYF. The CDR3, as DNA: TGCGCCAGCAGCCAAGACTCGGGGGGCCTTGAGACCCAGTACTTC.